This TCR beta chain comes out of a study of blood T cell repertoires in COVID-19. The table came from immunoSEQ multiplex PCR; TCRdb's copy has only in-frame clones and leaves some out. The table includes fewer than 300,000 clones, around 86% detected once. Deletions cut 3 bases from V and 5 bases from J, with 17 bases between. The CDR3 is 15 amino acids. The germline CDR1 and CDR2 sequences are SGDLS and YYNGEE. Source material: peripheral blood. V usage is TRBV9 and J usage is TRBJ2-5; possible D gene TRBD1, 6 bases. This TCR was sampled from a human donor in a cohort sampled during active COVID-19. CDR3 coding DNA: TGTGCCAGCAGCGCGAGGGGTCAGGGGATTGAGACCCAGTACTTC. Encoded protein: CASSARGQGIETQYF.